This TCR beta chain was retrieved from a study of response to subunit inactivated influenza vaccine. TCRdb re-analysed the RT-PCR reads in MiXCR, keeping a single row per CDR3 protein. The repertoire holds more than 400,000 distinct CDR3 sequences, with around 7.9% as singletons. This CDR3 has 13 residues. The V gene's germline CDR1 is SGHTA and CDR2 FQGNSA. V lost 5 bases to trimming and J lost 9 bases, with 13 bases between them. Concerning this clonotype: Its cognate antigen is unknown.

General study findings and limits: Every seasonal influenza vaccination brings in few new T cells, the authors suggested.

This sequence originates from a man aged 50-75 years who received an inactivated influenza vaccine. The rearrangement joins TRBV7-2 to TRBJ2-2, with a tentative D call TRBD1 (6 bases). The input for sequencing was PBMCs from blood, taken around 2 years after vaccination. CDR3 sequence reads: CASSRTGIRELFF. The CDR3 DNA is TGTGCCAGCAGCCGAACAGGGATCCGGGAGCTGTTTTTT.